Presented here are 6 T cell receptor beta chains from one specimen sequenced in a study of tissue T cells after allogeneic stem cell transplantation. The method was immunoSEQ multiplex PCR; TCRdb's version includes in-frame clones alone and lacks a portion of them. This table has just over 9,500 clones, approximately 59% appearing once. The sample consisted of tissue from the ileum, taken at autopsy. Every receptor here comes from a woman between 18 and 49 years old with breast cancer.

The V gene is TRBV18, the J gene TRBJ2-3; D unresolved. Germline values: CDR1 KGHSH, CDR2 LQKENI. V lost 0 bases and J lost 4, with 2 bases in between. There are 12 residues in the CDR3. CDR3 region: CASSPPSDTQYF. As DNA, the CDR3 is TGTGCCAGCTCACCACCTTCAGATACGCAGTATTTT.

The genes are TRBV3-1 (or the pseudogene TRBV3-2) and TRBJ1-2; TRBD1 matches 9 bases. The CDR3 is made up of 16 amino acids. CDR1 LGHDT and CDR2 YNNKEL come from the germline V gene (reference sequence). Losses at the gene ends were 1 base for V and 1 base for J; bases not matched to a gene: 4. The CDR3 spells CASSQGQGENNYGYTF. CDR3 in DNA: TGTGCCAGCAGCCAAGGACAGGGGGAAAATAACTATGGCTACACCTTC.

The rearrangement joins TRBV9 to TRBJ2-1; D not resolved. The V gene's germline CDR1 is SGDLS and CDR2 YYNGEE. The V gene lost 4 bases and the J gene lost 6 bases, with 11 bases spanning the gap. This CDR3 contains 13 residues. The DNA for the CDR3 is TGTGCCAGCAGCCCCACGGGCTCCAATGAGCAGTTCTTC. Translating gives CASSPTGSNEQFF.

In this sample, this clone turned up a few times. The genes are TRBV4-3 and TRBJ2-1; TRBD1 aligns across 7 bases. The CDR3 consists of 16 residues. Germline V gene sequence: CDR1 LGHNA, CDR2 YSLEER. V shed 0 bases, J shed 8 bases, and the junction held 10 bases outside the gene matches. This CDR3 reads CASSQERARGFDEQFF. In DNA, the CDR3 is TGCGCCAGCAGCCAAGAAAGAGCCAGGGGGTTCGATGAGCAGTTCTTC.

The chain uses TRBV6-2 or TRBV6-3 and TRBJ2-3, with D possibly TRBD2 on 5 matching bases. Trimming removed 5 bases at V and 3 bases at J, with 15 bases between. Germline V gene data show CDR1 as MNHEY and CDR2 as SVGEGT. The CDR3 has 15 amino acids. The CDR3 coding sequence is TGTGCCAGCAGTGGAGAGGGAACCCGAACAGATACGCAGTATTTT. Its protein product is CASSGEGTRTDTQYF.

This sequence joins TRBV5-1 and TRBJ2-1, with 7 bases lining up with TRBD1. The length of the CDR3 is 13 residues. After removal of 4 bases from V and 9 bases from J, the junction contained 7 bases not matched to a gene. Germline values: CDR1 SGHRS, CDR2 YFSETQ. The CDR3 protein is CASSDRVKIEQFF. The CDR3 DNA reads as TGCGCCAGCAGCGACAGGGTAAAGATTGAGCAGTTCTTC.